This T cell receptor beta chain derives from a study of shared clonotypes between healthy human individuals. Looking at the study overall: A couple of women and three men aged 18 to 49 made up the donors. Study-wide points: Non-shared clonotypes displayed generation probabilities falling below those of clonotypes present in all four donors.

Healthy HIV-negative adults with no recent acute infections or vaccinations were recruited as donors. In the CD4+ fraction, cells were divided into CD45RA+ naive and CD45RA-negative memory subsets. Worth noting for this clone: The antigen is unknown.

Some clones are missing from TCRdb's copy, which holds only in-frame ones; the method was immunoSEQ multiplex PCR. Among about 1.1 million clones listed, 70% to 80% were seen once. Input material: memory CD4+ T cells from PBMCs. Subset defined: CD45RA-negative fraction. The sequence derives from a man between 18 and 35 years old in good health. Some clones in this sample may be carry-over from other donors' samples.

CDR3 sequence reads: CASRIAYEQYF. The DNA for the CDR3 is TGTGCCAGCCGTATTGCCTACGAGCAGTACTTC. This rearrangement joins TRBV6-5 to TRBJ2-7; D is uncertain. The CDR3 extends over 11 amino acids. Looked up from germline, CDR1 is MNHEY and CDR2 is SVGAGI. Trimming cost V 8 bases and J 2 bases, with 7 bases left between them.